This entry concerns a single TCR beta chain. This clonotype was seen a handful of times. Its target antigen remains unknown. The record has no base qualities; no much larger clone is one base away. What the treatment or condition label conveys for this sample: in vitro stimulation with specific CMV peptide epitopes to enrich CMV-specific T cells. Sequencing used an Illumina HiSeq 1500. TCRdb trimmed the raw reads at Q25, called clones with MiXCR and kept productive beta chains. Rows merge per CDR3 protein into single entries with the most common DNA and genes. This sample holds approximately 1,000,000 distinct CDR3 sequences; 31% were observed only once. The top ten clonotypes cover under 15% of the sample. These data belong to a study of T cell repertoires in cytomegalovirus infection (dated by TCRdb to the late 2010s). In the study overall: Peptide stimulations targeted recently identified HLA-C-restricted CMV epitopes, whose presentation resists viral immunomodulation, together with well-studied HLA-B-restricted epitopes. Donor HLA type was relevant to the analysis, because carriage of CMV infection together with the matching HLA type was indicated by public TCR beta signatures.

There are 16 amino acids in the CDR3, from cysteine to phenylalanine inclusive. Only CDR3 DNA is held: 48 bases, read in frame from base 1. The germline V gene (reference sequence) sets CDR1 to MNHEY and CDR2 to SMNVEV. From V the trimming removes 4 bases and from J it removes 2 bases, while the gene matches leave 7 bases of the junction unaccounted for. Summary of the overall study and its limitations: Carriers of CMV infection plus the relevant HLA type were discriminated by the cumulative frequency of public TCR beta family members in the study cohort and in an independent roughly 400-donor cohort. The ex vivo response was dominated by HLA-C-restricted CMV-specific TCR beta clonotypes, which also provided the single most frequent clonotype in two of eight donors.

Specimen: cultured CD8+ T cells from PBMCs, collected from culture after CMV antigen stimulation. The chain is assembled from TRBV27 and TRBJ1-5; TRBD1 fits 8 bases in the junction. The clonotype comes from a human donor in good health (CMV status not recorded). Some clones in this sample may be carry-over from other donors' samples. The sequence in DNA is TGTGCCAGCAGTTCAAGAGCACAGGGGGGCAATCAGCCCCAGCATTTT. Translated, it gives CASSSRAQGGNQPQHF.